This TCR beta chain was found in a study of vaccination effects on CD4 cells after COVID-19. Antigen-specific CD4+ T cells were first expanded with viral peptide pools by the ViraFEST assay and only then sequenced. Having been cultured for around ten days, the cells underwent CD4+ T cell isolation. Vaccination of participants consisted of two doses of either the BNT162b2 or mRNA-1273 vaccine. Sample share makes this clone medium-sized. The target antigen is unknown. CDR1 is MNHEY and CDR2 is SVGAGI in the germline V gene. The J segment lost 4 bases and the V segment lost 5 bases, leaving 2 bases of the junction unmatched. CDR3 length: 14 amino acids. TCRdb's table, derived via immunoSEQ multiplex PCR, lists solely in-frame clones and lacks some. The sample lists fewer than 90,000 clones, under 80% occurring once.

This sequence joins TRBV6-5 and TRBJ1-2, with 12 bases fitting TRBD1. Sequencing was performed on CD4+ T cells from PBMCs cultured with HCoV-OC43 spike peptides, taken after COVID-19 vaccination. As for subset: HCoV-OC43 spike overlapping peptide pool stimulation. The TCR was taken from a human donor who received a COVID-19 vaccine. In DNA form, the CDR3 reads TGTGCCAGCAGTACGGGACAGGGGGCCTATGGCTACACCTTC. This gives the protein CASSTGQGAYGYTF.